This entry is about one TCR beta chain. Its antigen remains undetermined. The data are from a study of CXCR3-negative and CXCR3-positive naive CD8 T cells (dated by TCRdb to between 2017 and 2020). As for the study more broadly: In total, about 135 million TRB reads were obtained, or roughly 1.5 +/- 0.3 million reads per library. Diversity and physicochemical repertoire analyses were performed on around 10 donors pooled from two independent experiments. TRBV-TRBJ cluster analysis included naive subsets from about 5 donors and memory cells from 3 donors. Beyond this particular receptor, the publication reports: TRBV-TRBJ usage was similar between naive CXCR3-negative and CXCR3-positive cells from the same donor, while memory cells showed distinct patterns. Comparably high repertoire diversity was found in both naive subsets, whereas much lower repertoire diversity was found in memory CD8+ T cells. CXCR3 expression partially decreased after cryopreservation, so most assays used freshly isolated PBMCs. Because surface CD5, which is linked to self-reactivity in mice, was comparable between the naive subsets, TCR interaction strength was also inferred from the physicochemical properties of TRB CDR3s.

Each CD8+ T cell subset was flow-sorted in triplicate, with some 300,000 cells per subset placed directly into RLT lysis buffer. Peripheral blood mononuclear cells were isolated from buffy coats by standard density gradient centrifugation. Total RNA was extracted from sorted cells using an RNeasy Mini Kit. The run used a NextSeq 550. The Human TCR Profiling Kit (MiLaboratory) was used to make UMI-labeled 5' RACE TRB cDNA libraries. cDNA synthesis used the entire amount of extracted RNA, and PCR amplification then used the entire amount of cDNA produced. Libraries were prepared in parallel with an identical number of PCR cycles. The study's processing was this. With a minimum of two reads required per UMI, MIGEC and MiXCR pulled out about 49,000 +/- 11,000 unique UMI-labeled TRB cDNA molecules from each library. On average, each library contained approximately 40,000 +/- 10,000 functional in-frame TRB CDR3 nucleotide clonotypes without stop codons. Diversity metrics, including normalized Shannon-Wiener and Chao1, were computed in VDJtools after downsampling to 5000 UMI-labeled TRB molecules per sample. Clonotype-size-weighted physicochemical properties of the central five CDR3 residues (interaction energy, strength, volume and Kidera factor 4) were computed in VDJtools. Once TCRdb had reprocessed the reads, it stored one entry per CDR3 protein sequence and supplied no DNA. TCRdb assigned the V and J calls; the authors' analysis was not used. This sample's table lists around 57,000 distinct CDR3 sequences. The leading ten clones occupy 23% of the sample.

Including the terminal cysteine and phenylalanine, the CDR3 comprises 14 residues. No DNA is recorded. CDR1 WNHNN and CDR2 SYGVQD were looked up in the germline V gene (reference sequence). The chain was built from TRBV10-1 and TRBJ2-2; TCRdb outputs TRBD1, but without DNA this stays unchecked. This TCR came from a human donor in good health. Some clones in this sample may be carry-over from other donors' samples. The source material was memory CD8+ T cells from blood. This specimen's cell subset or site label, per the study, means: conventional CD8+ memory T cells (TMEM), sorted as controls. This receptor has the CDR3 CASRGDGETGELFF.